This paragraph reports one T cell receptor beta chain. Authors' processing steps: Nucleated cell number was recorded as an estimate derived from reference gene primer amplification. Libraries were prepared by immunoSEQ multiplex PCR; TCRdb keeps only in-frame clonotypes and omits some of them. From that table come the V and J calls and clone size; the DNA was used to work out D and trimming. The repertoire holds about 47,000 clones, with approximately 85% as singletons. This sample was taken from a study of blood T cell repertoires in COVID-19. Study-wide context: Material from acute and convalescent COVID-19 was sourced from the United States, Italy and Spain. Nucleic acid was either cDNA or gDNA, and it came from T cells, B-cell-depleted T cells, or PBMCs.

What was sequenced was peripheral blood. The clonotype was recovered from a human donor with acute or convalescent COVID-19. The donor label of this sample is uncertain.

The CDR3 loop reads CASSPHRGETDTQYF. The CDR3 nucleotides are TGTGCCAGCAGCCCTCACAGGGGGGAAACGGATACGCAGTATTTT. The chain joins TRBV7-3 to TRBJ2-3; TRBD1 agrees at 8 bases. Losses at the gene ends were 5 bases for V and 6 bases for J; bases not matched to a gene: 10. This CDR3 comprises 15 residues. Per germline, CDR1 SGHTA and CDR2 FQGTGA.